These 11 T cell receptor beta chains share one sample of origin, sequenced in a study of control samples from healthy donors and cancer patients. Data came from immunoSEQ multiplex PCR; TCRdb stores just in-frame clones and leaves some out. The profile shows around 19,000 clones, 70% to 90% of them singletons. Sequencing was done on a sample of PBMCs. The receptor source for this set is a woman aged 55-70 years with head and neck cancer.

CDR3 bases: TGTGCCATCAGTGAGTCGTATGTGAGGGCAGCCCGATATGGCTACACCTTC. Residues: CAISESYVRAARYGYTF. The chain has TRBV10-3 and TRBJ1-2; D is undetermined. Germline lookup yields CDR1 ENHRY and CDR2 SYGVKD. The V end was cut by 0 bases, the J end by 5 bases, with 19 bases between. This CDR3 is 17 amino acids long.

The chain recombines TRBV7-8 with TRBJ2-7, with a possible D match to TRBD2 (6 bases). Germline CDR1 reads SGHVS; CDR2 reads FQNEAQ. The CDR3 consists of 15 residues. V was pared by 3 bases and J by 2 bases, with 14 bases between. The CDR3 DNA reads TGTGCCAGCAGCTTTAGCGGTAGGGGTCCCTACGAGCAGTACTTC. Amino acids: CASSFSGRGPYEQYF.

The chain employs TRBV5-1 and TRBJ1-1, with 10 bases lining up with TRBD1. This CDR3 has 16 residues. Losses at the gene ends were 2 bases for V and 1 base for J; bases not matched to a gene: 5. Germline loops: CDR1 SGHRS, CDR2 YFSETQ. The CDR3 loop is CASSFKTGGANTEAFF. In DNA, the CDR3 is TGCGCCAGCAGCTTTAAGACAGGGGGCGCGAACACTGAAGCTTTCTTT.

V gene TRBV7-9 combines with J gene TRBJ1-2, with 7 bases fitting TRBD1. This CDR3 is built from 14 residues. V lost 5 bases and J lost 4; bases outside the gene matches: 7. Per germline, CDR1 SEHNR and CDR2 FQNEAQ (reference sequence). The CDR3 DNA reads TGTGCCAGCAGCCCAGCAGGGGGGGCCTATGGCTACACCTTC. Residues: CASSPAGGAYGYTF.

The chain carries TRBV18 and TRBJ2-1; D gene ambiguous. Germline V gene sequence: CDR1 KGHSH, CDR2 LQKENI. The CDR3 length is 13 residues. The V end lost 6 bases, the J end lost 5 bases, and 11 bases lay between the germline ends. CDR3 protein: CASSPTLNNEQFF. In DNA form, the CDR3 reads TGTGCCAGCTCCCCCACCCTCAACAATGAGCAGTTCTTC.

The chain links TRBV10-3 to TRBJ1-2; D might be TRBD1 (5 bases). V lost 10 bases and J 3 bases, leaving 24 bases between the germline ends. The CDR3 runs 16 residues. The germline gives CDR1 ENHRY, CDR2 SYGVKD. The chain's CDR3 is CATLAPRGPIDYGYTF. CDR3 sequence (DNA): TGTGCCACCCTTGCCCCCCGGGGCCCAATCGACTATGGCTACACCTTC.

The rearrangement uses TRBV5-5 and TRBJ2-7; no definite D call. The CDR3 is 15 residues long. V was cut by 0 bases and J by 5 bases, with 15 bases left in between. CDR1 and CDR2 (germline): SGHKS, YYEKEE (reference sequence). In DNA, the CDR3 is TGTGCCAGCAGCTTGGGTTTAGGGAAGGCCGACGAGCAGTACTTC. This translates into CASSLGLGKADEQYF. The variable domain in full, with the rest retrieved from reference TRBV5-5 and TRBJ2-7, is DAGVTQSPTHLIKTRGQQVTLRCSPISGHKSVSWYQQVLGQGPQFIFQYYEKEERGRGNFPDRFSARQFPNYSSELNVNALLLGDSALYLCASSLGLGKADEQYFGPGTRLTVT.

This sequence joins TRBV27 and TRBJ2-4; D is unclear. V was shortened by 5 bases and J by 5 bases, with 16 bases between the two germline ends. This CDR3 region has 15 residues. Germline V gives CDR1 MNHEY, CDR2 SMNVEV (reference sequence). The CDR3 loop is CASSPSSLYQNIQYF. CDR3 nucleotide sequence: TGTGCCAGCAGTCCCTCGTCCCTGTACCAAAACATTCAGTACTTC.

The V call is TRBV12-3 or TRBV12-4, the J call TRBJ2-1, with TRBD2 matching 7 bases. The CDR3 loop spans 13 amino acids. The J segment lost 5 bases and the V segment lost 8 bases, leaving 6 bases of the junction unmatched. CDR3 in DNA: TGTGCCAGCCATTGGCGGGGGAACAATGAGCAGTTCTTC. Protein: CASHWRGNNEQFF.

This sequence joins TRBV14 and TRBJ2-1; 11 nucleotides line up with TRBD2. Looked up from germline, CDR1 is SGHDN and CDR2 is FVKESK. This CDR3 comprises 18 residues. V lost 2 bases, J lost 4 bases, and 10 bases stayed unmatched. The CDR3 DNA sequence: TGTGCCAGCAGCCAACAAACAGGCGGGACTAGCGGATACAATGAGCAGTTCTTC. This encodes CASSQQTGGTSGYNEQFF. Full variable domain (outside the CDR3, taken from reference TRBV14 and TRBJ2-1): EAGVTQFPSHSVIEKGQTVTLRCDPISGHDNLYWYRRVMGKEIKFLLHFVKESKQDESGMPNNRFLAERTGGTYSTLKVQPAELEDSGVYFCASSQQTGGTSGYNEQFFGPGTRLTVL.

This clone came up a few times. The chain has TRBV6-4 and TRBJ2-3; no definite D call. This CDR3 has 13 amino acids. V was clipped by 3 bases and J by 6 bases, with 10 bases between them. Germline CDR1 is MRHNA and CDR2 is SNTAGT. CDR3 nucleotides: TGTGCCAGCAGTGAAGTGGAGAAGGATACGCAGTATTTT. This codes for CASSEVEKDTQYF.